Each of the 16 T cell receptor beta chains below was sequenced from the same sample in a study of CD8 T cells in ankylosing spondylitis. Findings of the study overall: Characteristic of ankylosing spondylitis blood, it appeared, was a TCR beta motif comprising roughly 8 highly homologous variants.

Their antigens are not known. TCRdb analysed the 5' RACE reads with MiXCR anew, one entry per CDR3 protein. The repertoire has around 450,000 distinct CDR3 sequences, roughly 26% of them found once; the top ten carry about 1%. Source material: blood, either unsorted or a sorted T cell fraction (not recorded which). The receptor source for this set is a male donor with ankylosing spondylitis.

The chain carries TRBV11-2 and TRBJ1-1; 9 bases align to TRBD1. After removal of 5 bases from V and 8 bases from J, the junction contained 9 bases not matched to a gene. This CDR3 comprises 14 residues. CDR1 is SGHAT, CDR2 FQNNGV, per germline. The CDR3 DNA reads TGTGCCAGCAGCCCGATGACAGGGGGGTTAGAAGCTTTCTTT. This codes for CASSPMTGGLEAFF.

This sequence joins TRBV20-1 and TRBJ2-7; 7 positions agree with TRBD1. V lost 6 bases, J lost 4 bases, and 9 bases stayed unmatched. Per the germline V gene, CDR1 is DFQATT and CDR2 is SNEGSKA (reference sequence). This CDR3 contains 13 residues. This CDR3 is CSATGQGDYEQYV. The CDR3 coding sequence is TGCAGTGCCACCGGGCAGGGGGATTACGAGCAGTACGTC.

This chain uses TRBV5-1 with TRBJ2-7, with D tentatively TRBD2 (6 bases). Looked up from germline, CDR1 is SGHRS and CDR2 is YFSETQ. V gave up 5 bases and J gave up 3 bases, with 18 bases separating them. This CDR3 is 15 amino acids long. CDR3 coding DNA: TGCGCCAGCAGAAACCCCTCAGCGGGCGGCTACGAGCAGTACTTC. It codes for CASRNPSAGGYEQYF. Supplemented by reference TRBV5-1 and TRBJ2-7, the full variable domain reads KAGVTQTPRYLIKTRGQQVTLSCSPISGHRSVSWYQQTPGQGLQFLFEYFSETQRNKGNFPGRFSGRQFSNSRSEMNVSTLELGDSALYLCASRNPSAGGYEQYFGPGTRLTVT.

The V gene is TRBV11-3, the J gene TRBJ2-2; a weak D match, TRBD1 (6 bases). CDR3 length: 15 amino acids. V lost 3 bases and J 2 bases, leaving 10 bases between the germline ends. Germline values: CDR1 SGHNT, CDR2 YENEEA. The CDR3 is CASSLGAENTGELFF. The DNA for the CDR3 is TGTGCCAGCAGCTTGGGGGCAGAAAACACCGGGGAGCTGTTTTTT.

This clonotype came up a few times. The chain recombines TRBV20-1 with TRBJ1-6; D call uncertain. Trimming took 0 bases from V and 4 from J, leaving 4 bases between them. The germline CDR1 and CDR2 sequences are DFQATT and SNEGSKA (reference sequence). This CDR3 has 13 amino acids. The CDR3 bases are TGCAGTGCTAGAGACTCGTATAATTCACCCCTCCACTTT. Amino acids: CSARDSYNSPLHF.

This clonotype was counted between two and nine times. The gene calls are TRBV7-9 and TRBJ1-1; 8 bases fit TRBD1. The CDR3 consists of 15 residues. J gave up 4 bases and V 5 bases, and 9 bases lay outside the gene matches. Germline CDR1 is SEHNR and CDR2 is FQNEAQ (reference sequence). The CDR3, as DNA: TGTGCCAGCAGCATACAGGGGGGGGCGAGCACTGAAGCTTTCTTT. It translates to CASSIQGGASTEAFF.

This clonotype was observed a handful of times. V gene TRBV7-2 combines with J gene TRBJ2-4; 9 bases are a match to TRBD1. J lost 6 bases, V lost 1 base, and 7 bases had no gene match. Per germline, CDR1 SGHTA and CDR2 FQGNSA. CDR3 length equals 16 residues. This CDR3 is CASSLGGTGSGNIQYF. The CDR3 nucleotides read TGTGCCAGCAGCTTAGGGGGGACAGGGTCCGGAAACATTCAGTACTTC.

The CDR3 coding sequence is TGTGCCAGCACTTCAAAGGCAAACTACGAGCAGTACGTC. Amino acid sequence: CASTSKANYEQYV. The chain has TRBV5-6 and TRBJ2-7; D uncertain. In germline, CDR1 is SGHDT, CDR2 YYEEEE. V lost 6 bases to trimming and J lost 3 bases, with 13 bases between them. This CDR3 contains 13 residues.

The rearrangement joins TRBV10-3 to TRBJ2-3; a weak D match, TRBD2 (5 bases). Germline V CDR1 and CDR2: ENHRY, SYGVKD. With 3 bases removed from V and 8 bases from J, the gap between germline ends came to 6 bases. This CDR3 has 11 amino acids. The CDR3 protein is CAISEEGTQYF. The CDR3 nucleotides are TGTGCCATCAGTGAAGAGGGTACGCAGTATTTT.

The J gene is TRBJ2-6, the V gene TRBV7-9; 11 bases agree with TRBD1. Germline CDR1 reads SEHNR; CDR2 reads FQNEAQ (reference sequence). CDR3 length: 16 amino acids. J lost 2 bases, V lost 10 bases, and 7 bases had no gene match. CDR3 DNA: TGTGCCAACGGACAGGGGGCCTCCACTGGGGCCAACGTCCTGACTTTC. Translation gives CANGQGASTGANVLTF. Using reference TRBV7-9 and TRBJ2-6 for the parts outside the CDR3, the full variable domain is DTGVSQNPRHKITKRGQNVTFRCDPISEHNRLYWYRQTLGQGPEFLTYFQNEAQLEKSRLLSDRFSAERPKGSFSTLEIQRTEQGDSAMYLCANGQGASTGANVLTFGAGSRLTVL.

This clonotype is medium-sized by share. The V call is TRBV5-1, the J call TRBJ2-5, with D maybe TRBD2 (5 bases). Germline CDR1 reads SGHRS; CDR2 reads YFSETQ. Trimming cost V 4 bases and J 2 bases, with 9 bases left between them. CDR3 length: 13 residues. CDR3 amino acids: CASSVRRQETQYF. CDR3 in DNA: TGCGCCAGCAGCGTGAGGAGGCAAGAGACCCAGTACTTC.

The V gene is TRBV5-6, the J gene TRBJ1-6; TRBD1 agrees at 9 bases. Germline loops: CDR1 SGHDT, CDR2 YYEEEE. This CDR3 contains 16 residues. V dropped 4 bases and J dropped 9; count of bases not matched to a gene: 11. The CDR3 sequence is CASSGDRDSPLSPLHF. In DNA, the CDR3 is TGTGCCAGCAGCGGGGACAGGGACAGTCCCCTTTCACCCCTCCACTTT.

CDR3 in amino acids: CASSLVGREGVTDTQYF. As DNA, the CDR3 is TGTGCCAGCAGCTTAGTAGGGCGGGAGGGTGTGACAGATACGCAGTATTTT. The chain links TRBV7-2 to TRBJ2-3; 9 nucleotides agree with TRBD2. CDR1 is SGHTA, CDR2 FQGNSA, per germline. There are 17 residues in the CDR3. V trimming: 1 base; J trimming: 3 bases; junction bases outside the gene matches: 8.

This clonotype appeared a few times. The genes are TRBV24-1 and TRBJ2-2; D gene unclear. The CDR3 spans 16 residues. In germline, CDR1 is KGHDR, CDR2 SFDVKD. V was cut by 0 bases and J by 5 bases, with 12 bases left in between. DNA for the CDR3: TGTGCCACCAGTGATTTGGGCAGAATGGGGACCGGGGAGCTGTTTTTT. This translates into CATSDLGRMGTGELFF.

There are a few counts of this clonotype. The chain combines TRBV9 with TRBJ2-1, with TRBD2 matching over 8 bases. J gave up 0 bases and V 6 bases, and 14 bases lay outside the gene matches. Germline V gene data show CDR1 as SGDLS and CDR2 as YYNGEE. The CDR3 is 18 amino acids. CDR3 in amino acids: CASTDGGGTRSSYNEQFF. CDR3 sequence (DNA): TGTGCCAGCACCGACGGAGGAGGGACTAGGAGCTCCTACAATGAGCAGTTCTTC.

V and J are TRBV11-2 and TRBJ2-3; either TRBD1 or TRBD2 may fit D (6 bases each). V was cut by 3 bases and J by 5 bases, with 12 bases left in between. CDR1 and CDR2 from the germline V gene are SGHAT and FQNNGV. There are 14 residues in the CDR3. The CDR3 loop reads CASSFSGGGDTQYF. The CDR3 DNA is TGTGCCAGCAGCTTTAGCGGAGGGGGAGATACGCAGTATTTT.